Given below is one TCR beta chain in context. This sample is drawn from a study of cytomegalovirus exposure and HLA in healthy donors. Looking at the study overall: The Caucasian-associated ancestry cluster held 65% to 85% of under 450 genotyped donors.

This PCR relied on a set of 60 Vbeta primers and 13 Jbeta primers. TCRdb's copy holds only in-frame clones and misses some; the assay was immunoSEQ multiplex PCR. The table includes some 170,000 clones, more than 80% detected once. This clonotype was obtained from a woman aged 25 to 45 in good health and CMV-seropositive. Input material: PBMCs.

CDR3 coding DNA: TGTGCCAGCAGCTTGCAGTACCTTTCCTCTGGAAACACCATATATTTT. It encodes CASSLQYLSSGNTIYF. The chain couples TRBV7-2 to TRBJ1-3; no clear D. The V end was cut by 3 bases, the J end by 0 bases, with 12 bases between. The CDR3 loop spans 16 amino acids. The V gene's germline CDR1 is SGHTA and CDR2 FQGNSA.